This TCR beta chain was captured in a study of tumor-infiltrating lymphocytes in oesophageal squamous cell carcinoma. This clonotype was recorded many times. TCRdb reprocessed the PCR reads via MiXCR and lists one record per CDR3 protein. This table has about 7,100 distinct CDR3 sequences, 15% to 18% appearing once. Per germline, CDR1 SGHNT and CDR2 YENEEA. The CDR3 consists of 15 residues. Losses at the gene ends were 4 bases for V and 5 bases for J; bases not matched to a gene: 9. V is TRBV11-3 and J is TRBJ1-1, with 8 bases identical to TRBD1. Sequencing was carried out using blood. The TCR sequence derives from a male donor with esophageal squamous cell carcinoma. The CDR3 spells CASSSERQGKTEAFF. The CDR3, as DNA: TGTGCCAGCAGCTCAGAGAGACAGGGGAAGACTGAAGCTTTCTTT.